This T cell receptor (beta chain) appears in the sequencing data of a study of OX40 agonist ivuxolimab in advanced cancers. In regard to this clone: Its specificity is not known.

CDR3 length: 13 amino acids. The germline CDR1 and CDR2 sequences are MDHEN and SYDVKM. Trimming cost V 5 bases and J 0 bases, with 5 bases left between them. The method was immunoSEQ multiplex PCR; TCRdb's version includes in-frame clones alone and lacks a portion of them. The table shows more than 70,000 clones, with roughly 90% occurring only once. Study-wide findings and caveats: The antigen specificity of the peripheral T cells (those that were expanded) was not determined. In the 0.1 to 3.0 mg/kg range, CD4+ and CD8+ blood T cells had expanded clonally by week 6. Researchers report that CD8+ T cells had, on average, more expanded clones than CD4+.

The source material was CD4+ or CD8+ T cells sorted from blood, sampled in a trial of the OX40 agonist ivuxolimab. The chain uses TRBV28 and TRBJ1-3; D ambiguous. This TCR derives from an adult with an advanced solid tumor such as melanoma, head and neck, liver or kidney cancer. CDR3 sequence reads: CASSPLSGNTIYF. As DNA, the CDR3 is TGTGCCAGCAGTCCCCTCTCTGGAAACACCATATATTTT.